This T cell receptor (beta chain) was captured by sequencing in a study of blood T cell repertoires in COVID-19. Germline lookup yields CDR1 SGDLS and CDR2 YYNGEE. V lost 0 bases and J 8 bases, leaving 13 bases between the germline ends. This CDR3 contains 14 residues. Assay: immunoSEQ multiplex PCR; the TCRdb copy retains only in-frame clones and omits some. Of 250,000 to 300,000 clones listed, around 87% were seen once; the top ten hold around 5%. The sequenced sample was peripheral blood. The clonotype originates from a woman aged 60 to 75 with COVID-19, enrolled during active disease. This chain links TRBV9 with TRBJ2-3, with D unresolved. CDR3 sequence: CASSVVGGPATQYF. The CDR3 DNA reads TGTGCCAGCAGCGTAGTAGGCGGTCCGGCTACGCAGTATTTT.